One and the same sample provided the 29 T cell receptor beta chains below, sequenced in a study of T cells after somatic rescue of genetic block. The repertoire was sequenced with immunoSEQ multiplex PCR; TCRdb's copy has only in-frame clones and lacks some. The table shows about 12,000 clones, with roughly 70% occurring only once. The material sequenced was peripheral blood mononuclear cells (PBMCs). Receptors were obtained from a boy aged 10-17 years.

This clone is medium-sized (0.01 to 0.1%) within its sample. V is TRBV5-1 and J is TRBJ2-5, with TRBD1 as a possible D gene (8 bases). The germline V gene has CDR1 SGHRS and CDR2 YFSETQ. V lost 4 bases and J lost 3, with 19 bases in between. The CDR3 is 16 amino acids. The CDR3 reads CASSTGQGGYEETQYF. In nucleotides, the CDR3 is TGCGCCAGCAGCACAGGACAGGGAGGGTATGAAGAGACCCAGTACTTC.

This clone has only a few counts. The rearrangement links TRBV5-8 to TRBJ1-6; 9 positions match TRBD1. With 5 bases clipped from V and 8 bases from J, the junction kept 5 bases outside the gene matches. Looked up from germline, CDR1 is SGHTS and CDR2 is YDEGEE. The CDR3 spans 14 residues. This CDR3 reads CASSWDRDYSPLHF. The CDR3 region has the DNA TGTGCCAGCAGTTGGGACAGGGACTATTCACCCCTCCACTTT.

The genes are TRBV5-1 and TRBJ2-7, with 10 bases matching TRBD1. From germline, CDR1 is SGHRS and CDR2 YFSETQ. This CDR3 contains 16 residues. Trimming took 3 bases from V and 3 from J; bases not matched to a gene: 9. CDR3 DNA sequence: TGCGCCAGCAGCTCTTGGGAGGGACAGGGGCTCTACGAGCAGTACTTC. It is translated as CASSSWEGQGLYEQYF.

This clone was seen once. The chain is built from TRBV18 and TRBJ2-7; the D gene is possibly TRBD1 (6 bases). The V end lost 3 bases, the J end lost 2 bases, and 14 bases lay between the germline ends. The CDR3 is 15 residues long. Germline loops: CDR1 KGHSH, CDR2 LQKENI. The CDR3 loop is CASSPRGASTYEQYF. In DNA form, the CDR3 reads TGTGCCAGCTCACCCAGGGGCGCTTCTACCTACGAGCAGTACTTC.

The table lists this clone with a count of one. The J gene is TRBJ2-1, the V gene TRBV6-1, with 12 bases identical to TRBD2. V was pared by 4 bases and J by 3 bases, with 4 bases of the junction left unmatched. The CDR3 covers 16 residues. The germline V gene has CDR1 MNHNS and CDR2 SASEGT. Here the CDR3 reads CASSGLAGENYNEQFF. DNA for the CDR3: TGTGCCAGCAGTGGACTAGCGGGAGAAAACTACAATGAGCAGTTCTTC.

A single count supports this clone. V and J are TRBV5-1 and TRBJ1-2; no clear D. CDR1 and CDR2 from the germline V gene are SGHRS and YFSETQ. Trimming removed 5 bases at V and 0 bases at J, with 8 bases between. This CDR3 is 13 amino acids long. The CDR3 spells CASRQKANYGYTF. The CDR3 region has the DNA TGCGCCAGCAGGCAGAAAGCTAACTATGGCTACACCTTC.

The chain employs TRBV5-4 and TRBJ2-5; possibly TRBD1 for D (5 bases). Germline-derived CDR1 and CDR2 are SGHNT and YYREEE (reference sequence). V dropped 4 bases and J dropped 4 bases, with 14 bases sitting between them. This CDR3 is built from 14 residues. The CDR3 coding sequence is TGTGCCAGCAGCACGGGCCCAGGGTTAGAGACCCAGTACTTC. This gives the protein CASSTGPGLETQYF.

This clone was detected a few times. The genes are TRBV5-1 and TRBJ1-1; no clear D gene. From germline, CDR1 is SGHRS and CDR2 YFSETQ. Trimming removed 0 bases at V and 3 bases at J, with 6 bases between. The CDR3 is 13 amino acids. The CDR3 coding sequence is TGCGCCAGCAGCTTGGAGGGTCACACTGAAGCTTTCTTT. Translation: CASSLEGHTEAFF. Combining the CDR3 with reference TRBV5-1 and TRBJ1-1 gives the whole variable domain KAGVTQTPRYLIKTRGQQVTLSCSPISGHRSVSWYQQTPGQGLQFLFEYFSETQRNKGNFPGRFSGRQFSNSRSEMNVSTLELGDSALYLCASSLEGHTEAFFGQGTRLTVV.

The rearrangement links TRBV30 to TRBJ1-6; D possibly corresponds to TRBD1 (5 bases). Germline lookup yields CDR1 GTSNPN and CDR2 SVGIG (reference sequence). V was shortened by 2 bases and J by 7 bases, with 12 bases between the two germline ends. The CDR3 totals 14 residues. The CDR3 bases are TGTGCCTGGAGTTCCCAGCGGGGGAATTCACCCCTCCACTTT. Translated: CAWSSQRGNSPLHF. The variable domain in full, completed from reference TRBV30 and TRBJ1-6, reads SQTIHQWPATLVQPVGSPLSLECTVEGTSNPNLYWYRQAAGRGLQLLFYSVGIGQISSEVPQNLSASRPQDRQFILSSKKLLLSDSGFYLCAWSSQRGNSPLHFGNGTRLTVT.

The chain has TRBV10-3 and TRBJ1-5, with unresolved D. In germline, CDR1 is ENHRY, CDR2 SYGVKD. The CDR3 loop spans 13 amino acids. Trimming removed 0 bases at V and 5 bases at J, with 5 bases between. The CDR3 loop is CAISESYHQPQHF. CDR3 in DNA: TGTGCCATCAGTGAGTCTTACCATCAGCCCCAGCATTTT.

J is TRBJ2-2 and V is TRBV2, with D possibly being TRBD1 (6 bases). V was trimmed by 6 bases and J by 6 bases, leaving 20 bases between them. The germline gives CDR1 SNHLY, CDR2 FYNNEI. The CDR3 has 16 residues. The CDR3 DNA follows: TGTGCCAGCAGGGAACGGGACACCGCGTGGGCCGGGGAGCTGTTTTTT. Translation: CASRERDTAWAGELFF.

The J gene is TRBJ2-7, the V gene TRBV18; TRBD2 is a possible D gene (5 bases). Trimming stripped 2 bases from V and 1 base from J, with 12 bases between. The germline V gene encodes CDR1 KGHSH and CDR2 LQKENI. The length of the CDR3 is 15 residues. The DNA for the CDR3 is TGTGCCAGCTCACCAAGTGCGGGCCCTTCCTACGAGCAGTACTTC. It yields the protein CASSPSAGPSYEQYF.

The chain is built from TRBV6-1 and TRBJ2-3; 10 bases align to TRBD1. CDR3 size: 16 residues. With V trimmed by 0 bases and J by 3 bases, 3 bases remained unmatched. The V gene's germline CDR1 is MNHNS and CDR2 SASEGT. CDR3 coding DNA: TGTGCCAGCAGTGAAGCGGACAGGGGGGGGACAGATACGCAGTATTTT. Its translation is CASSEADRGGTDTQYF.

The V gene is TRBV7-9, the J gene TRBJ2-5; TRBD1 matches 9 bases. With V trimmed by 1 base and J by 11 bases, 8 bases remained unmatched. Germline V gene sequence: CDR1 SEHNR, CDR2 FQNEAQ (reference sequence). This CDR3 is 14 amino acids long. In nucleotides, the CDR3 is TGTGCCAGCAGCTTAGACAGGGGGCTAAGAGAGCAGTACTTC. Protein sequence: CASSLDRGLREQYF.

The J gene is TRBJ2-3, the V gene TRBV30; D call uncertain. Per germline, CDR1 GTSNPN and CDR2 SVGIG (reference sequence). Trimming removed 5 bases from V and 6 bases from J, with 9 bases in between. The CDR3 consists of 11 residues. The CDR3 DNA reads as TGTGCCTGGGCCAGAAAGGATACGCAGTATTTT. Translation: CAWARKDTQYF.

This clone was detected a few times. The V call is TRBV30, the J call TRBJ1-5; D not certain. V lost 4 bases and J 5 bases, leaving 12 bases between the germline ends. This CDR3 region has 13 residues. Germline CDR1 is GTSNPN and CDR2 is SVGIG (reference sequence). The CDR3 here is CAWTDRPDQPQHF. The CDR3 nucleotides are TGTGCCTGGACCGATCGTCCGGATCAGCCCCAGCATTTT.

This clone has more than one count but fewer than ten. This chain uses TRBV6-1 with TRBJ1-2; TRBD1 is a possible D gene (6 bases). Trimming pared 5 bases from V and 4 bases from J, leaving 11 bases between. The V gene's germline CDR1 is MNHNS and CDR2 SASEGT. CDR3 length: 13 amino acids. The CDR3 DNA reads TGTGCCAGCAGTCTCGGACAGCTCTATGGCTACACCTTC. It is translated as CASSLGQLYGYTF.

By share of the sample, this clone is medium-sized (0.01 to 0.1%). This chain connects TRBV5-6 to TRBJ2-7; D is possibly TRBD1 or TRBD2 (5 bases each). The CDR3 has 15 amino acids. Germline V gives CDR1 SGHDT, CDR2 YYEEEE. With 4 bases removed from V and 11 bases from J, the gap between germline ends came to 25 bases. CDR3 nucleotides: TGTGCCAGCAGCCTTGTCGGACAATCTTTTACGGGGAAGTACTTC. Translating gives CASSLVGQSFTGKYF.

The V and J genes are TRBV7-9 and TRBJ2-1, with TRBD2 matching over 8 bases. The ends lost 8 bases at V and 4 bases at J; junction bases unmatched: 7. This CDR3 contains 14 residues. The V gene's germline CDR1 is SEHNR and CDR2 FQNEAQ (reference sequence). CDR3 DNA: TGTGCCAGCCGAGAACTAGCGGTTTACAATGAGCAGTTCTTC. Residues: CASRELAVYNEQFF.

This clone was counted only a few times. This chain connects TRBV5-1 to TRBJ1-3, with D possibly TRBD1 on 6 matching bases. Trimming removed 0 bases at V and 0 bases at J, with 10 bases between. The CDR3 totals 16 residues. Per the germline V gene, CDR1 is SGHRS and CDR2 is YFSETQ. CDR3 residues: CASSLEGVLSGNTIYF. The CDR3, as DNA: TGCGCCAGCAGCTTGGAGGGGGTACTCTCTGGAAACACCATATATTTT.

This clone came up a few times. This rearrangement joins TRBV5-1 to TRBJ2-7; 8 bases fit TRBD1. J gave up 0 bases and V 4 bases, and 6 bases lay outside the gene matches. The CDR3 spans 15 residues. Germline CDR1 is SGHRS and CDR2 is YFSETQ. As DNA, the CDR3 is TGCGCCAGCAGCGGGGGACAGGTCCTCTCCTACGAGCAGTACTTC. It yields the protein CASSGGQVLSYEQYF.

This clone showed up just a few times. The chain joins TRBV19 to TRBJ2-3, with unresolved D. V lost 2 bases and J 0 bases, leaving 12 bases between the germline ends. CDR1 and CDR2 from the germline V gene are LNHDA and SQIVND (reference sequence). This CDR3 has 16 amino acids. CDR3 nucleotide sequence: TGTGCCAGTAGTATAAGGGCAGTGTCTAGCACAGATACGCAGTATTTT. Amino acid sequence: CASSIRAVSSTDTQYF.

The V and J genes are TRBV5-4 and TRBJ2-3; D is unclear. Germline V lookup: CDR1 SGHNT, CDR2 YYREEE (reference sequence). V was clipped by 1 base and J by 3 bases, with 6 bases between them. The CDR3 is 13 residues long. The chain's CDR3 is CASSLMATDTQYF. DNA for the CDR3: TGTGCCAGCAGCTTGATGGCGACAGATACGCAGTATTTT.

V and J are TRBV30 and TRBJ1-4; D remains ambiguous. CDR1 GTSNPN and CDR2 SVGIG come from the germline V gene (reference sequence). V shed 5 bases and J shed 4 bases, with 14 bases lying between them. The CDR3 consists of 14 residues. CDR3 sequence (DNA): TGTGCCTGGCGGAAGGTATCAAGTAATGAAAAACTGTTTTTT. It encodes CAWRKVSSNEKLFF.

This rearrangement joins TRBV23-1 to TRBJ2-5; D tentatively reads TRBD1 or TRBD2 (5 bases each). TRBV23-1 is labeled an ORF, and its function is uncertain. V lost 6 bases to trimming and J lost 3 bases, with 17 bases between them. The CDR3 contains 15 residues. The CDR3 sequence is CASRRIRDGKETQYF. The DNA of the CDR3 is TGCGCCAGCAGACGAATCCGGGACGGAAAAGAGACCCAGTACTTC.

J is TRBJ2-3 and V is TRBV10-3, with D possibly being TRBD1 (6 bases). Germline V gene data show CDR1 as ENHRY and CDR2 as SYGVKD. This CDR3 has 11 amino acids. Trimming cost V 10 bases and J 13 bases, with 18 bases left between them. Here the CDR3 reads CATRDLDSKYF. CDR3 nucleotide sequence: TGTGCCACCCGAGACTTGGACAGCAAGTATTTT.

This clone occurred a few times. The V gene is TRBV10-3, the J gene TRBJ1-5, with D possibly matching TRBD1 (5 bases). V shed 10 bases and J shed 4 bases, with 17 bases lying between them. This CDR3 has 14 amino acids. The germline V gene encodes CDR1 ENHRY and CDR2 SYGVKD. CDR3 sequence reads: CATRSQGINQPQHF. The CDR3 DNA reads TGTGCCACCCGCTCGCAGGGAATTAATCAGCCCCAGCATTTT.

The chain uses TRBV10-3 and TRBJ1-1, with a tentative D call TRBD1 (5 bases). The CDR3 is made up of 13 amino acids. Deletions cut 4 bases from V and 1 base from J, with 7 bases between. Germline V lookup: CDR1 ENHRY, CDR2 SYGVKD. CDR3 sequence reads: CAISVGGNTEAFF. For the CDR3, the DNA is TGTGCCATCAGTGTGGGGGGGAACACTGAAGCTTTCTTT.

V usage is TRBV10-3 and J usage is TRBJ1-5; D is unclear. This CDR3 is 13 amino acids long. The germline CDR1 and CDR2 sequences are ENHRY and SYGVKD. The germline V and J ends were trimmed by 5 bases and 6 bases, with 11 bases remaining between them. The CDR3 sequence is CAISPRESQPQHF. For the CDR3, the DNA is TGTGCCATCAGTCCTCGGGAGAGTCAGCCCCAGCATTTT.